The rows below give T cell receptor beta chains drawn from one sample of a study of beta chain features in type 1 diabetes. Generated by immunoSEQ multiplex PCR, the TCRdb table keeps only in-frame clones and is missing some. The sample carries 40,000 to 65,000 clones, 55% to 80% recorded once. Sequencing input: stem cell memory CD4+ T cells from blood. Receptors originate from a woman aged 30 to 39 with type 1 diabetes. CDR3s leave out the opening cysteine and the closing phenylalanine or tryptophan. D genes are given only for firm matches.

14 | TRBJ2-1 | TRBV18 | TRBD2 | ASSPRLAGSDGEQF
12 | TRBJ1-1 | TRBV5-1 | . | ASSPGGADTEAF
15 | TRBJ2-1 | TRBV30 | TRBD2 | AWSAVGLAGNYNEQF
11 | TRBJ2-2 | TRBV9 | . | ASSLSNTGELF
14 | TRBJ2-3 | TRBV9 | TRBD1 | ASSAGGHLSTDTQY
14 | TRBJ2-3 | TRBV30 | TRBD1 | AWSYGQGRSTDTQY
13 | TRBJ2-7 | TRBV29-1 | . | SVEGRGLPSNEQY
13 | TRBJ2-1 | TRBV2 | . | ASIYLGSSYNEQF
13 | TRBJ2-7 | TRBV5-1 | TRBD2 | ASSRSGRGIYEQY
10 | TRBJ2-7 | TRBV28 | . | ASSPPGYEQY
11 | TRBJ2-7 | TRBV18 | . | ASSPATGYEQY
11 | TRBJ1-2 | TRBV28 | . | ASSQQLNYGYT
13 | TRBJ2-2 | TRBV25-1 | . | ASSESTRNTGELF
14 | TRBJ2-3 | TRBV6-1 | TRBD1 | ASSEDRGLGTDTQY
11 | TRBJ1-1 | TRBV28 | . | ASSLAGNTEAF
13 | TRBJ2-7 | TRBV7-2 | . | ASSLSTGSSYEQY
13 | TRBJ1-1 | TRBV5-1 | TRBD1 | ASSSVGQGRTEAF
14 | TRBJ2-5 | TRBV11-3 | TRBD1 | ASSPGQEKYQETQY
9 | TRBJ2-1 | TRBV20-1 | . | SASRGNEQF
11 | TRBJ2-7 | TRBV7-9 | TRBD2 | ASSLLAGYEQY
13 | TRBJ2-1 | TRBV11-2 | . | ASSLAGETYNEQF
11 | TRBJ2-7 | TRBV7-9 | . | ASSFNTVYEQY
12 | TRBJ2-1 | TRBV5-1 | TRBD1 | ASTGQEPYNEQF
13 | TRBJ2-1 | TRBV7-3 | TRBD2 | ASSLAGGPRDEQF
13 | TRBJ2-3 | TRBV11-1 | TRBD2 | ASSIGLAGWDTQY
13 | TRBJ2-2 | TRBV11-2 | TRBD1 | ASSPQGAGTGELF
10 | TRBJ2-7 | TRBV14 | . | ASVPGSYEQY
13 | TRBJ2-1 | TRBV7-3 | . | ASSQSANSYNEQF